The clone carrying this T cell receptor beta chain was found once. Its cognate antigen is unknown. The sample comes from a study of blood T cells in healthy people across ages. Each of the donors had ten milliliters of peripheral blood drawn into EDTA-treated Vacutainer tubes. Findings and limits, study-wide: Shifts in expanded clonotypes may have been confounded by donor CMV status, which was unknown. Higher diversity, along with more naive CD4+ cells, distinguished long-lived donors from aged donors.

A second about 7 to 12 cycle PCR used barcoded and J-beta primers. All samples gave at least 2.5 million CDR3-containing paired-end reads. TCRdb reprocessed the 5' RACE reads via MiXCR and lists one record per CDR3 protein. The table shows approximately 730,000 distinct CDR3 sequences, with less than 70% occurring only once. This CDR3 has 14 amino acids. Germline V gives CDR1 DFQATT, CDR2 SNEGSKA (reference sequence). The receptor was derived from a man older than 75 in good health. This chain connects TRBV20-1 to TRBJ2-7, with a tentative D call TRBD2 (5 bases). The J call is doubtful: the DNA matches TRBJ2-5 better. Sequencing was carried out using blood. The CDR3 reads CSALVSVIPETQYF. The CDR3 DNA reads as TGCAGTGCCCTCGTTAGCGTTATTCCGGAGACCCAGTACTTC.